The present entry profiles one TCR beta chain with its context. RNA amounts of 0.5 to 1 ug underwent reverse transcription with random hexamers. Amplification of the TCR beta CDR3 was carried out by immunoSEQ multiplex PCR, which spanned a total of 54 Vbeta and 13 Jbeta segments. One entry per CDR3 protein results from TCRdb running MiXCR on the immunoSEQ multiplex PCR reads. The table records some 220,000 distinct CDR3 sequences, 95% of them present only once. Germline V gives CDR1 KGHSH, CDR2 LQKENI. The germline V and J ends were trimmed by 3 bases and 4 bases, with 12 bases remaining between them. The CDR3 length is 14 residues. High-throughput TCR beta sequencing covered peripheral CD8+ and CD4+ T cells. This entry comes from a study of CD8 T cells in Susac syndrome.

Sequenced sample: CD4+ T cells from PBMCs. The V call is TRBV18, the J call TRBJ2-5; D is perhaps TRBD1 or TRBD2 (5 bases each). This receptor was identified in a human donor with multiple sclerosis. The CDR3 DNA is TGTGCCAGCTCACCGCCGGGGCAGGGAGAGACCCAGTACTTC. Translated, it gives CASSPPGQGETQYF.